One sample yielded the 24 T cell receptor beta chains listed below, sequenced in a study of OX40 agonist ivuxolimab in advanced cancers. Libraries were prepared by immunoSEQ multiplex PCR; TCRdb keeps only in-frame clonotypes and omits some of them. The data contain about 53,000 clones, approximately 81% of them seen just once; the ten biggest clones take up around 4.3%. Sequences were derived from CD4+ or CD8+ T cells sorted from blood, sampled in a trial of the OX40 agonist ivuxolimab. The receptors here all came from an adult with an advanced solid tumor such as melanoma, head and neck, liver or kidney cancer.

The rearrangement uses TRBV29-1 and TRBJ2-7; TRBD1 might be the D (5 bases). V was shortened by 5 bases and J by 5 bases, with 16 bases between the two germline ends. The CDR3 has 13 residues. Looked up from germline, CDR1 is SQVTM and CDR2 is ANQGSEA. The CDR3 sequence is CSVMGQGLDEQYF. The CDR3 DNA reads TGCAGCGTTATGGGGCAGGGATTGGACGAGCAGTACTTC.

This clone rates as medium-sized (0.01 to 0.1%). This chain uses TRBV11-3 with TRBJ2-7, with no clear D. V was cut by 4 bases and J by 0 bases, with 10 bases left in between. The CDR3 contains 14 residues. The germline V gene has CDR1 SGHNT and CDR2 YENEEA. CDR3: CASSSGPSSYEQYF. In nucleotides, the CDR3 is TGTGCCAGCAGCTCAGGTCCCAGCTCCTACGAGCAGTACTTC. The full variable domain, with the rest looked up from reference TRBV11-3 and TRBJ2-7, is EAGVVQSPRYKIIEKKQPVAFWCNPISGHNTLYWYLQNLGQGPELLIRYENEEAVDDSQLPKDRFSAERLKGVDSTLKIQPAELGDSAVYLCASSSGPSSYEQYFGPGTRLTVT.

This chain connects TRBV6-5 to TRBJ2-7; TRBD1 matches at 7 bases. Germline CDR1 is MNHEY and CDR2 is SVGAGI. The J segment lost 3 bases and the V segment lost 6 bases, leaving 11 bases of the junction unmatched. This CDR3 has 15 amino acids. The CDR3: CASRRPGQSYYEQYF. In DNA, the CDR3 is TGTGCCAGCAGGAGGCCGGGACAGTCTTACTACGAGCAGTACTTC.

The V call is TRBV11-2, the J call TRBJ2-1, with D perhaps TRBD2 (6 bases). V dropped 4 bases and J dropped 9 bases, with 16 bases sitting between them. Germline V gene data show CDR1 as SGHAT and CDR2 as FQNNGV. The CDR3 loop spans 14 amino acids. The CDR3 DNA reads as TGTGCCAGCAGCTCCTTAGTGACTAGGGGTGAGCAGTTCTTC. Translating it yields CASSSLVTRGEQFF. The full variable domain, in which reference TRBV11-2 and TRBJ2-1 provide the parts outside the CDR3, is EAGVAQSPRYKIIEKRQSVAFWCNPISGHATLYWYQQILGQGPKLLIQFQNNGVVDDSQLPKDRFSAERLKGVDSTLKIQPAKLEDSAVYLCASSSLVTRGEQFFGPGTRLTVL.

V is TRBV5-1 and J is TRBJ2-6; 13 positions agree with TRBD2. The CDR3 runs to 20 residues. Germline CDR1 and CDR2: SGHRS and YFSETQ. The ends lost 0 bases at V and 2 bases at J; junction bases unmatched: 8. The CDR3 DNA reads TGCGCCAGCAGCTTGGGACTAGCGGGAGGCGGTCCCCCTGGGGCCAACGTCCTGACTTTC. Its protein product is CASSLGLAGGGPPGANVLTF.

This clone was seen a few times. The chain combines TRBV7-9 with TRBJ2-7, with D unresolved. This CDR3 region has 15 residues. CDR1 and CDR2 from the germline V gene are SEHNR and FQNEAQ (reference sequence). V was pared by 2 bases and J by 1 base, with 12 bases between. CDR3 nucleotide sequence: TGTGCCAGCAGCTTACGATCCCAGTCGTCCTACGAGCAGTACTTC. This translates into CASSLRSQSSYEQYF.

V gene TRBV6-4 combines with J gene TRBJ1-4; D call uncertain. The CDR3 spans 13 residues. V lost 4 bases and J lost 11, with 14 bases in between. Germline CDR1 is MRHNA and CDR2 is SNTAGT. The CDR3 sequence is CASSVEGSGKLFF. The CDR3 DNA is TGTGCCAGCAGTGTCGAAGGGTCCGGGAAACTGTTTTTT.

The chain couples TRBV11-2 to TRBJ2-5, with 7 bases fitting TRBD2. Losses at the gene ends were 5 bases for V and 3 bases for J; bases not matched to a gene: 6. The CDR3 runs to 14 residues. Germline assignment: CDR1 SGHAT and CDR2 FQNNGV. The CDR3 nucleotides are TGTGCCAGCAGCGAAAACCGGGGGGAAGAGACCCAGTACTTC. Protein: CASSENRGEETQYF.

This clone appeared once. V and J are TRBV11-2 and TRBJ2-7; a possible D gene is TRBD2 (6 bases). Germline loops: CDR1 SGHAT, CDR2 FQNNGV. The CDR3 spans 12 residues. Between the trimmed V and J ends, which lost 3 bases and 4 bases, there was a span of 7 bases. The CDR3 nucleotides read TGTGCCAGCAGCTTGGCGGGGTACGAGCAGTACTTC. Its protein product is CASSLAGYEQYF. Full variable domain (missing parts from reference TRBV11-2 and TRBJ2-7): EAGVAQSPRYKIIEKRQSVAFWCNPISGHATLYWYQQILGQGPKLLIQFQNNGVVDDSQLPKDRFSAERLKGVDSTLKIQPAKLEDSAVYLCASSLAGYEQYFGPGTRLTVT.

This sequence joins TRBV5-1 and TRBJ2-3; TRBD2 aligns across 13 bases. The CDR3 sequence is 16 residues long. The V and J ends lost 4 bases and 6 bases, in that order; junction bases with no gene match: 8. The germline CDR1 and CDR2 sequences are SGHRS and YFSETQ. The chain's CDR3 is CASSLGLAGVPDTQYF. The DNA for the CDR3 is TGCGCCAGCAGCCTCGGACTAGCGGGAGTCCCCGATACGCAGTATTTT.

The gene calls are TRBV5-1 and TRBJ2-1; tentatively, D is TRBD1 (5 bases). Germline V lookup: CDR1 SGHRS, CDR2 YFSETQ. Trimming stripped 5 bases from V and 6 bases from J, with 18 bases between. The CDR3 has 15 residues. Here the CDR3 reads CASSSQGRRANEQFF. The CDR3, as DNA: TGCGCCAGCAGTTCCCAGGGAAGAAGGGCCAATGAGCAGTTCTTC.

V usage is TRBV2 and J usage is TRBJ2-7; D possibly corresponds to TRBD2 (7 bases). V was pared by 7 bases and J by 1 base, with 17 bases between. CDR3 length equals 15 residues. CDR1 and CDR2 from the germline V gene are SNHLY and FYNNEI. CDR3 DNA sequence: TGTGCCAGCACCGAATCGGGGGGCCGATCCTACGAGCAGTACTTC. Its protein product is CASTESGGRSYEQYF.

The chain uses TRBV5-6 and TRBJ1-5; 8 nucleotides line up with TRBD1. The germline gives CDR1 SGHDT, CDR2 YYEEEE. The CDR3 runs to 18 residues. The junction had 10 bases not matched to a gene; V was cut back by 2 bases and J by 0 bases. The CDR3 region is CASSFGQGGTYSNQPQHF. DNA for the CDR3: TGTGCCAGCAGCTTTGGACAGGGAGGCACCTATAGCAATCAGCCCCAGCATTTT.

The chain carries TRBV28 and TRBJ2-1, with TRBD2 identical over 8 bases. V lost 5 bases and J lost 3; bases outside the gene matches: 9. The CDR3 covers 16 residues. Germline CDR1 MDHEN, CDR2 SYDVKM. In nucleotides, the CDR3 is TGTGCCAGCAGTCCTCCCCGGGGGGGGATCTACAATGAGCAGTTCTTC. It encodes CASSPPRGGIYNEQFF.

The chain links TRBV4-3 to TRBJ2-2; D remains ambiguous. Germline CDR1 is LGHNA and CDR2 is YSLEER. The CDR3 extends over 16 amino acids. Trimming took off 0 bases at V and 0 bases at J, with 8 bases between the two ends. CDR3 region: CASSQDPGANTGELFF. The CDR3 DNA reads TGCGCCAGCAGCCAAGATCCAGGCGCGAACACCGGGGAGCTGTTTTTT.

The V gene is TRBV5-1, the J gene TRBJ1-2, with D perhaps matching TRBD1 (6 bases). Germline V CDR1 and CDR2: SGHRS, YFSETQ. The V end lost 2 bases, the J end lost 2 bases, and 13 bases lay between the germline ends. The CDR3 loop spans 15 amino acids. This CDR3 is CASSFSMRGNYGYTF. DNA of the CDR3: TGCGCCAGCAGCTTCAGTATGAGGGGGAACTATGGCTACACCTTC.

The chain is built from TRBV2 and TRBJ2-1, with D uncertain. Trimming pared 6 bases from V and 4 bases from J, leaving 4 bases between. CDR1 is SNHLY, CDR2 FYNNEI, per germline. CDR3 length equals 11 residues. CDR3 protein: CASSQYNEQFF. In DNA, the CDR3 is TGTGCCAGCAGCCAGTACAATGAGCAGTTCTTC.

This chain uses TRBV5-5 with TRBJ2-2, with 9 bases matching TRBD2. V was pared by 0 bases and J by 5 bases, with 11 bases of the junction left unmatched. The germline V gene has CDR1 SGHKS and CDR2 YYEKEE (reference sequence). The CDR3 covers 18 residues. CDR3 bases: TGTGCCAGCAGCTTGGAAGTGGTAGCGGGAGTTTGGACCGGGGAGCTGTTTTTT. Translated, it gives CASSLEVVAGVWTGELFF.

The chain is built from TRBV9 and TRBJ2-2; 8 positions match TRBD2. Per the germline V gene, CDR1 is SGDLS and CDR2 is YYNGEE. The CDR3 has 16 residues. After removal of 2 bases from V and 0 bases from J, the junction contained 3 bases not matched to a gene. CDR3 loop: CASSVQTSANTGELFF. The CDR3 region has the DNA TGTGCCAGCAGCGTTCAGACTAGCGCGAACACCGGGGAGCTGTTTTTT.

V gene TRBV2 combines with J gene TRBJ1-1; D is unresolved. CDR3 size: 12 residues. Germline CDR1 and CDR2: SNHLY and FYNNEI. V was trimmed by 6 bases and J by 6 bases, leaving 11 bases between them. As DNA, the CDR3 is TGTGCCAGCAGCGAGGGATACGCTGAAGCTTTCTTT. Translated: CASSEGYAEAFF. The whole variable domain, remainder taken from reference TRBV2 and TRBJ1-1, is EPEVTQTPSHQVTQMGQEVILRCVPISNHLYFYWYRQILGQKVEFLVSFYNNEISEKSEIFDDQFSVERPDGSNFTLKIRSTKLEDSAMYFCASSEGYAEAFFGQGTRLTVV.

The chain links TRBV28 to TRBJ2-3; D not resolved. CDR3 size: 15 residues. CDR1 and CDR2 (germline): MDHEN, SYDVKM. V was cut by 5 bases and J by 1 base, with 13 bases left in between. For the CDR3, the DNA is TGTGCCAGCAGTACCGGCGGTACGGGCACAGATACGCAGTATTTT. This encodes CASSTGGTGTDTQYF.

This chain joins TRBV6-6 and TRBJ2-2; a possible D gene is TRBD2 (6 bases). This CDR3 is 16 amino acids long. Trimming shortened V by 0 bases and J by 7 bases, and 15 bases separated the two germline ends. Looked up from germline, CDR1 is MNHNY and CDR2 is SVGAGI (reference sequence). The CDR3 coding sequence is TGTGCCAGCAGTTACTCGATAAGCGCCGGGGGCGGGGAGCTGTTTTTT. It is translated as CASSYSISAGGGELFF.

V and J are TRBV11-2 and TRBJ2-3; D possibly uses TRBD1 or TRBD2 (5 bases each). The ends were cut back, 5 bases at V and 1 base at J, with 13 bases in the middle. The CDR3 runs 15 residues. CDR1 and CDR2 from the germline V gene are SGHAT and FQNNGV. The CDR3 sequence is CASSPPGRGTDTQYF. In DNA form, the CDR3 reads TGTGCCAGCAGCCCACCGGGACGCGGCACAGATACGCAGTATTTT.

The chain couples TRBV27 to TRBJ1-4; D is unresolved. V shed 6 bases and J shed 5 bases, with 13 bases lying between them. Per germline, CDR1 MNHEY and CDR2 SMNVEV (reference sequence). CDR3 length equals 14 residues. This CDR3 is CASREYGGNEKLFF. CDR3 bases: TGTGCCAGCAGGGAATATGGCGGGAATGAAAAACTGTTTTTT.